This T cell receptor beta chain is from a study of blood T cell repertoires in COVID-19. Turning to the study itself: Italy, Spain and the United States were the sources of the convalescent and acute COVID-19 samples. In each case, the material was cDNA or gDNA derived from T cells, B-cell-depleted T cells, or PBMCs.

In the source study's methods: Amplification of reference gene primers provided the estimated nucleated cell counts. Here immunoSEQ multiplex PCR was the method, and the copy in TCRdb shows in-frame clones only, minus some. V and J calls and clone size come straight from that table; D and trimming were deduced from the DNA. The top ten hold under 10% of the sample, which has around 150,000 clones, approximately 80% seen once. V was shortened by 3 bases and J by 2 bases, with 8 bases between the two germline ends. This CDR3 has 13 residues. This clonotype was obtained from a woman older than 75 in a cohort sampled during active or convalescent COVID-19. The genes are TRBV12-3 or TRBV12-4 and TRBJ2-7; unclear D gene. Sequencing used peripheral blood. The CDR3 sequence is CASSLQAPYEQYF. The CDR3 DNA reads as TGTGCCAGCAGTTTGCAGGCCCCCTACGAGCAGTACTTC.